The rows below give T cell receptor beta chains drawn from one sample of a study of beta chain features in type 1 diabetes. Clones were sequenced by immunoSEQ multiplex PCR, and TCRdb holds only the in-frame ones, with some missing. The sample holds over 700,000 clones, 15% to 20% seen once. What was sequenced was naive CD4+ T cells from blood. These receptors came from a young woman in good health. The conserved cysteine and the conserved F or W are not part of the CDR3 here.

j_gene	v_gene	CDR3aa
TRBJ1-4	TRBV29-1	SVEAKGLGEKLF
TRBJ2-1	TRBV7-9	ASSSPGLVLNEQF
TRBJ2-2	TRBV6-6	ASSFIQSHTGELF
TRBJ2-1	TRBV5-6	ASSWGTSSGEQF
TRBJ2-7	TRBV4-2	ASSQGGQSNYKQY
TRBJ1-1	TRBV29-1	SVGAGMNTEAF
TRBJ2-3	TRBV4-1	ASRPGTSADTQY
TRBJ1-5	TRBV7-9	ASSLGPGKPQH
TRBJ2-3	TRBV9	ASSVGGAGTDTQY
TRBJ2-7	TRBV7-8	ASSFLSASNSYEQY
TRBJ2-1	TRBV7-9	ASSHIAGAYNEQF
TRBJ2-7	TRBV15	ATSRALLSTRTYEQY
TRBJ1-2	TRBV2	ASSEARRIYGYT
TRBJ2-7	TRBV28	ASNLGGSGNSYEQY
TRBJ1-5	TRBV11-2	ASSLAATANQPQH
TRBJ2-1	TRBV5-4	ASSRFPLNTDRASNEQF
TRBJ2-5	TRBV5-4	ASSQDLEATQY
TRBJ1-1	TRBV14	ASSQVGGSTPDTEAF
TRBJ2-6	TRBV18	ASSPIAGANVLT
TRBJ2-1	TRBV7-3	ASSPGLPYNEQF
TRBJ2-1	TRBV15	ATSGLAGTSKYNEQF
TRBJ2-1	TRBV11-3	ASSTLPRAEQF
TRBJ2-5	TRBV2	ASKPGPKETQY